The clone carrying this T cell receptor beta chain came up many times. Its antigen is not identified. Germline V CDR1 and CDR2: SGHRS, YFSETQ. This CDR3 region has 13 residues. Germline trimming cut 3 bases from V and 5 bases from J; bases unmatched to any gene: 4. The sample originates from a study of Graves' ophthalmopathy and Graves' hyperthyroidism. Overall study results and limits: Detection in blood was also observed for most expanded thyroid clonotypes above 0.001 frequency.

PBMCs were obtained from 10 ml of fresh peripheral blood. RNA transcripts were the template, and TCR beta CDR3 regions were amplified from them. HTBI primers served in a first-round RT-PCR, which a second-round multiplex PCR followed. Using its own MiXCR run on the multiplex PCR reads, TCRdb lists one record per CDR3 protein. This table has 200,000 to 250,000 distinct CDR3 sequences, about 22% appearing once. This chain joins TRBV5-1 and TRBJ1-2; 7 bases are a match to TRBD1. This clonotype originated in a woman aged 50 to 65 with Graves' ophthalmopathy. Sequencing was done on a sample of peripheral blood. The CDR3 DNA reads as TGCGCCAGCAGCTGGGACAGCTCTTATGGCTACACCTTC. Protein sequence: CASSWDSSYGYTF. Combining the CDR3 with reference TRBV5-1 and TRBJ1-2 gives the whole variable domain KAGVTQTPRYLIKTRGQQVTLSCSPISGHRSVSWYQQTPGQGLQFLFEYFSETQRNKGNFPGRFSGRQFSNSRSEMNVSTLELGDSALYLCASSWDSSYGYTFGSGTRLTVV.